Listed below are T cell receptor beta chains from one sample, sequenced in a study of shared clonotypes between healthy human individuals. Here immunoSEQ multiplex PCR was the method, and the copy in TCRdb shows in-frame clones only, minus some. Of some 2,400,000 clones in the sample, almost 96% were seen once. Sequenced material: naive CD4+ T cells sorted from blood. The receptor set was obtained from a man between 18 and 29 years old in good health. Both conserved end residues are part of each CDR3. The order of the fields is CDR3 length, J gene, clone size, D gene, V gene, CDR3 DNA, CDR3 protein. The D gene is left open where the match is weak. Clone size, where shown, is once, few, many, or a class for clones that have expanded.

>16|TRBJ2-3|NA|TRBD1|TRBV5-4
TGTGCCAGCAGTTCAGCCGGGACAGGGTTCACAGATACGCAGTATTTT
CASSSAGTGFTDTQYF
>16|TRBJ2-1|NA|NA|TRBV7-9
TGTGCCAGCAGCTTAGAGGTTCTGGGAGCTGGCAATGAGCAGTTCTTC
CASSLEVLGAGNEQFF
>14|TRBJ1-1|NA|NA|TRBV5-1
TGCGCCAGCAGCTTGGTTACGACAGGTTCTGAAGCTTTCTTT
CASSLVTTGSEAFF
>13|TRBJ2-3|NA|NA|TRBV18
TGTGCCAGCTCACCGGTACGGGGAGATACGCAGTATTTT
CASSPVRGDTQYF
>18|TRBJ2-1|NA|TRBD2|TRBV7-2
TGTGCCAGCAGTTCCGGGACTAGCGGGCCCCACTCCTACAATGAGCAGTTCTTC
CASSSGTSGPHSYNEQFF
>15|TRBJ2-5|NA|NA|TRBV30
TGTGCCTGGAGTGCTAGAGGGGGGGTTCAAGAGACCCAGTACTTC
CAWSARGGVQETQYF
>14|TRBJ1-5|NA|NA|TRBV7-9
TGTGCCAGCAGCTTAGGTGGGAATGGTCAGCCCCAGCATTTT
CASSLGGNGQPQHF
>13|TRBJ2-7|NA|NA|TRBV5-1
TGCGCCAGCAGCTGGGGTTTCACTGACGAGCAGTACTTC
CASSWGFTDEQYF
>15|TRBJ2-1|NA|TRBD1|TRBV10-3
TGTGCCATCAGCCCCGGACAGGTAAACTACAATGAGCAGTTCTTC
CAISPGQVNYNEQFF
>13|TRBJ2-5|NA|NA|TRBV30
TGTGCCTGGAGTTCGTGGGTCGCAGAGACCCAGTACTTC
CAWSSWVAETQYF
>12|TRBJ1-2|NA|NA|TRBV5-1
TGCGCCAGCAGCTTGGAAGGTTATGGCTACACCTTC
CASSLEGYGYTF
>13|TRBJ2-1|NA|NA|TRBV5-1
TGCGCCAGCAGCTCGGGCCCGATGGGTGAGCAGTTCTTC
CASSSGPMGEQFF
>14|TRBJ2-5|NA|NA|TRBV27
TGTGCCAGCAGTTTATCACTGGGGTGGGAGACCCAGTACTTC
CASSLSLGWETQYF
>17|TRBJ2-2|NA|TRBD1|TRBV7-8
TGTGCCAGCAGCTTAGCGAGGGACAGGGTGACCACCGGGGAGCTGTTTTTT
CASSLARDRVTTGELFF
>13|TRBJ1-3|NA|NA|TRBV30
TGTGGCGCCGACGGACTCTCTGGAAACACCATATATTTT
CGADGLSGNTIYF
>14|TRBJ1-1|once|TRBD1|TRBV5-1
TGCGCCAGCAGCCCCCGTGGGGACAGGGCCTGGGCTTTCTTT
CASSPRGDRAWAFF
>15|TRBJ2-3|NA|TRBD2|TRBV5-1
TGCGCCAGCAGCTTGGGACTAGCGGACACAGATACGCAGTATTTT
CASSLGLADTDTQYF
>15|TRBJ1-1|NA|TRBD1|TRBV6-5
TGTGCCATCGGGCGGGACAGGGGGCGTGTAAACGAAGCTTTCTTT
CAIGRDRGRVNEAFF
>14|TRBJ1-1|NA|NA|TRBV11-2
TGTGCCAGCAGCTTAGCGCAAGGGGTCACTGAAGCTTTCTTT
CASSLAQGVTEAFF
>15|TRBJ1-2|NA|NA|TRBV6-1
TGTGCCAGCAGTTCGACAGACAGAAATAACTATGGCTACACCTTC
CASSSTDRNNYGYTF
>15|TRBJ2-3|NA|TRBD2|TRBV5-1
TGCGCCAGCAGCCCGAGCGGGAGGGACACAGATACGCAGTATTTT
CASSPSGRDTDTQYF
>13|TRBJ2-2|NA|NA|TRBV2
TGTGCCAGCAGTAGGACTGAAACCGGGGAGCTGTTTTTT
CASSRTETGELFF
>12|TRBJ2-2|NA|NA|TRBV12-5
TGTGCTAGTGGTTTGGGTCCCGGGGAGCTGTTTTTT
CASGLGPGELFF
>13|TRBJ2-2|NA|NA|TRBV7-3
TGTGCCAGCAGCCGACAGGACACCGGGGAGCTGTTTTTT
CASSRQDTGELFF
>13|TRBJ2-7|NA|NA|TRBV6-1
TGTGCCAGCAGGAGAAGGGTTGACTACGAGCAGTACTTC
CASRRRVDYEQYF
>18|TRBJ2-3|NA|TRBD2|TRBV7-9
TGTGCCAGCAGCTTAGAAGTTTGGTTAGCGGGGAGGCCAGATACGCAGTATTTT
CASSLEVWLAGRPDTQYF
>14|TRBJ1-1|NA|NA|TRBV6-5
TGTGCCAGCAGTTACCAGGGTGTGGGTACTGAAGCTTTCTTT
CASSYQGVGTEAFF
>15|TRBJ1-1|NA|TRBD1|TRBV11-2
TGTGCCAGCAGCTTAAGGGGACAGGTTAACACTGAAGCTTTCTTT
CASSLRGQVNTEAFF
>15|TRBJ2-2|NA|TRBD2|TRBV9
TGTGCCAGCAGCGCGACTAGCTGGAACACCGGGGAGCTGTTTTTT
CASSATSWNTGELFF
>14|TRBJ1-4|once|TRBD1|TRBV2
TGTGCCAGCAGTGAATTAGGGGGCGGTGAAAAACTGTTTTTT
CASSELGGGEKLFF
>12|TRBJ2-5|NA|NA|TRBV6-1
TGTGCCAGCAGTGGGTCGGGAGAGACCCAGTACTTC
CASSGSGETQYF
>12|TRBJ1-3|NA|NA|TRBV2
TGTGCCAGCAGTGTTGGAGGAAACACCATATATTTT
CASSVGGNTIYF
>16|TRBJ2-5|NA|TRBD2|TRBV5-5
TGTGCCAGCAGCGCCCGACCTAGCGGGGGGGCTGAGACCCAGTACTTC
CASSARPSGGAETQYF
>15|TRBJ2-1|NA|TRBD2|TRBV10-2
TGCGCCAGCAGTCCGGGACTAGCGTCCATCAATGAGCAGTTCTTC
CASSPGLASINEQFF
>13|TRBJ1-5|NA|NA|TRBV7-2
TGTGCCAGCAGCTTTCTGGGAGGTCAGCCCCAGCATTTT
CASSFLGGQPQHF
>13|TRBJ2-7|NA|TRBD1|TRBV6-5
TGTGCCAGCTTCCGGGACAGGGGAGGCGAGCAGTACTTC
CASFRDRGGEQYF
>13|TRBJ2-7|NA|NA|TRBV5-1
TGCGCCAGCAGCTTGGACTTCAATAACGAGCAGTACTTC
CASSLDFNNEQYF
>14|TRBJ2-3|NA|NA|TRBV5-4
TGTGCCAGCAGCCCGGGACTTTCAACAGATACGCAGTATTTT
CASSPGLSTDTQYF
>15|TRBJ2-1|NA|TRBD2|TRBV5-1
TGCGCCAGCAGCTTGGCGAGCGGGAGCCCCAATGAGCAGTTCTTC
CASSLASGSPNEQFF
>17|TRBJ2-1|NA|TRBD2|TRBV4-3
TGCGCCAGCAGCCAAGATCCCCCGAGCGGGAGCTTCAATGAGCAGTTCTTC
CASSQDPPSGSFNEQFF
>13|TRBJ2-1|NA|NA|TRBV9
TGTGCCAGCAGCGTAGAAGACGTAACCGAGCAGTTCTTC
CASSVEDVTEQFF
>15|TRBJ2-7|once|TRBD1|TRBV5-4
TGTGCCAGCAGCTTGTACGACAGGGATACGGACGAGCAGTACTTC
CASSLYDRDTDEQYF
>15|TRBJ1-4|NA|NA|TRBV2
TGTGCCAGCAGTGAAGACGGGGCAACTAATGAAAAACTGTTTTTT
CASSEDGATNEKLFF
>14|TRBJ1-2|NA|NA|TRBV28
TGTGCCAGCAGCCCTTTGTTGGGGAACTATGGCTACACCTTC
CASSPLLGNYGYTF
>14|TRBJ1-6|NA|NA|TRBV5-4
TGTGCCAGCAGCCGGAAGGAGGATAATTCACCCCTCCACTTT
CASSRKEDNSPLHF
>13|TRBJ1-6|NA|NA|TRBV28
TGTGCCAGCAGCGATTTCCTGAAGCCACCCCTCTACTTT
CASSDFLKPPLYF
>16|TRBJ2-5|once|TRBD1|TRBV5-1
TGCGCCAGCAGCTTGGACAGGGGGCCGATCGAAGAGACCCAGTACTTC
CASSLDRGPIEETQYF
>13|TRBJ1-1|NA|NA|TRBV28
TGTGCCAGCAGTTTCCTCTTGGACACTGAAGCTTTCTTT
CASSFLLDTEAFF
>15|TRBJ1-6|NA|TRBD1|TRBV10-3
TGTGCCATCAGAACGGACAGGGGAAACAATTCACCCCTCCACTTT
CAIRTDRGNNSPLHF
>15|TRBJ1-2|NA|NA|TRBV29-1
TGCAGCGTTCTTCCTACTTCCACAGCTAACTATGGCTACACCTTC
CSVLPTSTANYGYTF
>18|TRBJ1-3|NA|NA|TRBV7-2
TGTGCCAGCAGCTTAGTCGCACAGGGAGGCTACGCTGGAAACACCATATATTTT
CASSLVAQGGYAGNTIYF
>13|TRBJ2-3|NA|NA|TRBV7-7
TGTGCTAGCAGCCCCGGACTCACAGATACGCAGTATTTT
CASSPGLTDTQYF
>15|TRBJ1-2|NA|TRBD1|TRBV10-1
TGCGCCAGCAGCCCCGGACAGGGGCAGAACTATGGCTACACCTTC
CASSPGQGQNYGYTF
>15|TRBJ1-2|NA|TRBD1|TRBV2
TGTGCCAGCAGTGCGTTTCCTGGACAGGGGTATGGCTACACCTTC
CASSAFPGQGYGYTF
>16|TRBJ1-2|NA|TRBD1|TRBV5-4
TGTGCCAGCAGCTGGGGACAGGGCCGGGGGACCAATGGCTACACCTTC
CASSWGQGRGTNGYTF
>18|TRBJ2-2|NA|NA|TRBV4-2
TGTGCCAGCGCCACACTCGGGTCGACCCCGCGGGGCACCGGGGAGCTGTTTTTT
CASATLGSTPRGTGELFF
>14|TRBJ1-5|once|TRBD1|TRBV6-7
TGTGCCAGGGGGACAGAACATAGCAATCAGCCCCAGCATTTT
CARGTEHSNQPQHF